The clone carrying this TCR beta chain was picked up many times. Its specificity is unknown. These data come from a study of regulatory T cells in long-lasting Graves disease. Study information: Prior antithyroid drug treatment in newly diagnosed Graves' patients lasted under 3 months. Study-wide results and caveats: A reduction in accuracy may have resulted from the small sample size. Only peripheral blood was studied, not thyroid tissue.

CDR1 is MNHEY, CDR2 SVGEGT, per germline. V lost 2 bases and J 4 bases, leaving 8 bases between the germline ends. The CDR3 extends over 14 amino acids. Time point in this sample: newly diagnosed GD, antithyroid drugs for less than 3 months. Scientists built the TCR library using RNA that was extracted from PBMCs. HTBI primers from iRepertoire and Arm-PCR of CDR3 regions yielded the TCR beta libraries. Original processing notes: Looking across samples, the authors found about 62 TRBV and approximately 14 TRBJ segments. TCRdb called the multiplex PCR reads again in MiXCR, with one record for every CDR3 protein. For this entry, the V and J calls and clone size follow TCRdb and not the study's own pipeline. The data show more than 300,000 distinct CDR3 sequences, about a sixth seen once.

The TCR comes from a female donor with Graves disease. V gene TRBV6-2 or TRBV6-3 combines with J gene TRBJ2-2, with D possibly matching TRBD1 (5 bases). The sample here was peripheral blood mononuclear cells (PBMCs), taken at new diagnosis, from a patient treated with antithyroid drugs. CDR3 in DNA: TGTGCCAGCAGTTACGCAGGGCTCACCGGGGAGCTGTTTTTT. Translating gives CASSYAGLTGELFF.